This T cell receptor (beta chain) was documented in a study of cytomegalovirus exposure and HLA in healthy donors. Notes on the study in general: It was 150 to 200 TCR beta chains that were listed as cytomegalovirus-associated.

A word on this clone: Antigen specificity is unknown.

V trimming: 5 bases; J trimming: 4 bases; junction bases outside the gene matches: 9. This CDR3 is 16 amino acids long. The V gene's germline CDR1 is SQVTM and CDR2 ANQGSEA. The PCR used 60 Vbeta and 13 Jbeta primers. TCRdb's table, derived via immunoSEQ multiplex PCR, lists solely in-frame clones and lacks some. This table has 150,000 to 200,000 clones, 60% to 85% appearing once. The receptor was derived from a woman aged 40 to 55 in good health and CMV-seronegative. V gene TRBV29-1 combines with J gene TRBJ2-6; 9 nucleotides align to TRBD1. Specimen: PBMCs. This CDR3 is CSVRMDRGSGANVLTF. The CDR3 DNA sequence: TGCAGCGTTCGGATGGACAGGGGATCGGGGGCCAACGTCCTGACTTTC.